The T cell receptor beta chain described here comes from a study of blood T cell repertoires in COVID-19. Only in-frame clones appear in the TCRdb table, and some are missing; sequencing was by immunoSEQ multiplex PCR. Among approximately 230,000 clones, about 91% were seen once, and the ten largest hold under 8%. The CDR3 has 13 residues. V was trimmed by 5 bases and J by 5 bases, leaving 12 bases between them. Germline V gene lookup returns CDR1 SEHNR and CDR2 FQNEAQ (reference sequence). The clonotype comes from a woman in her 30s with COVID-19, enrolled during active disease. The sequenced material came from peripheral blood. The chain joins TRBV7-9 to TRBJ1-2, with D possibly matching TRBD1 (6 bases). CDR3 protein: CASSLGAEYGYTF. DNA for the CDR3: TGTGCCAGCAGCCTGGGGGCGGAATATGGCTACACCTTC.